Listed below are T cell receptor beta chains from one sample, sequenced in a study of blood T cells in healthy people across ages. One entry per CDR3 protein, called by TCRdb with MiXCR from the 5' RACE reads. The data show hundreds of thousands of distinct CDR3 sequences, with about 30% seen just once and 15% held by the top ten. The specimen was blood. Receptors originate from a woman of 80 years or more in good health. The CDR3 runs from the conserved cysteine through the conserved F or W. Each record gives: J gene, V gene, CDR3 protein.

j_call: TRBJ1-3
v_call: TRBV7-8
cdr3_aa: CASSLGPGTGDGNTIYF

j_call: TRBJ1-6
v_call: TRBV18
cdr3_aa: CASSPDNNSPLHF

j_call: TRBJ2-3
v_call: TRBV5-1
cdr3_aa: CASSLSSGGPNTLTDTQYF

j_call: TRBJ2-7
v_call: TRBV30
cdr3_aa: CAWSDGASYEQYF

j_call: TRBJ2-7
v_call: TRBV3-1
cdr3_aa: CASSQVVRGVFDEQYF

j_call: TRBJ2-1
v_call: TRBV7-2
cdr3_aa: CASSWGPRSEEQFF

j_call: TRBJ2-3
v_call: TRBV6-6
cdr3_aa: CASSPRAGGLGDTQYF

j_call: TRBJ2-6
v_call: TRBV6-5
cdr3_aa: CASSWTGVGANVLTF

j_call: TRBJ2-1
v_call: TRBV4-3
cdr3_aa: CASSQGPGLATNEQFF

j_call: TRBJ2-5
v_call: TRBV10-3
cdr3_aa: CAISEPISRGTKETQYF

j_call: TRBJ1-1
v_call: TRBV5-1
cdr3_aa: CASRENTEAFF

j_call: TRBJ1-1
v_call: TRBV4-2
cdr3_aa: CASSQDGREVVMNTEAFF

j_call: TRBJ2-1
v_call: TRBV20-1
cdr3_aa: CSASPRRGAGNNEQFF

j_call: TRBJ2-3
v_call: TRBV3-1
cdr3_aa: CASSQDLTPASQYF

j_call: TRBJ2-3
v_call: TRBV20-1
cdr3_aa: CSARQELASTDTQYF

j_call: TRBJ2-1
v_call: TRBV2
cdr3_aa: CASHWEGNYNEQFF

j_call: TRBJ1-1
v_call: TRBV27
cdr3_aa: CASSSGPVGVNTEAFF

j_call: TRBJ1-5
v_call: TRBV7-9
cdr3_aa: CASSLGEGAANQPQHF

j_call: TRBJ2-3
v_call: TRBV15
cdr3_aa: CATSSGSTDTQYF

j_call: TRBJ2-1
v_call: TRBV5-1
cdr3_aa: CASSKGTSGRAFNEQFF

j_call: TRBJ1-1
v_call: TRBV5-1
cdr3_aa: CASSPHQNTEAFF

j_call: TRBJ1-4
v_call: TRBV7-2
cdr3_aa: CASSAGGQGTEKLFF

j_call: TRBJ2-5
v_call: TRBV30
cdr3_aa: CAWSPRHRGVETQYF

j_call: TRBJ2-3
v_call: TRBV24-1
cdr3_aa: CATSEVREWLWDTQYF

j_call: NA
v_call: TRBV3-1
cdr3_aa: CASSLQANLLPKETQYF

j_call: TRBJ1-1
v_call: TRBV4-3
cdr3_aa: CASSQDLMGYEAFF

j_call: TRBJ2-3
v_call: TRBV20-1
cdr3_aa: CSAQGLAYTDTQYF

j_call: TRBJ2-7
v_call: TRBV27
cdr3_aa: CASSLRVTYGQYF

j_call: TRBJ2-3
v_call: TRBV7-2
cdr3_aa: CASSLAGVLTDTQYF

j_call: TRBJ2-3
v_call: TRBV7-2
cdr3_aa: CASSLALQGPTDTQYF

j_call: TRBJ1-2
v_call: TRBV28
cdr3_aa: CASSFPSGGLTYGYTF

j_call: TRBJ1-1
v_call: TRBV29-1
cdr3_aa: CSVTFTPTEAFF

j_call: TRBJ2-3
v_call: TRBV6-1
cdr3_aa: CASSEARAPRGTDTQYF

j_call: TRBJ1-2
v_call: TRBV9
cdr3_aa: CASSVDPHLRAGYTF

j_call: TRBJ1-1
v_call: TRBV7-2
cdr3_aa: CASSYWTGGGTEAFF

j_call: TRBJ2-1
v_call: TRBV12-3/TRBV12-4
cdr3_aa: CASSPRGSAEQFF

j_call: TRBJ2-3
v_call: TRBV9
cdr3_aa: CASSRGGTDTQYF

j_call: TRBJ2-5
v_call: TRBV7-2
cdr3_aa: CASSLGGRGGTQYF

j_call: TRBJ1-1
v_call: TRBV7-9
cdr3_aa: CASSSPGRGVYTEVFF

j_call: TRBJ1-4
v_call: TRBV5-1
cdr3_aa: CASSKGGKTNEKLFF

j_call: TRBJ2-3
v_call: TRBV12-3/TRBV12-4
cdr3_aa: CASSSTRADTQYF

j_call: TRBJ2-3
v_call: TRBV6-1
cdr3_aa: CALSPPSTDTQYF

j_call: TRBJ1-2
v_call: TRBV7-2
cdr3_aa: CASSPARGYTF

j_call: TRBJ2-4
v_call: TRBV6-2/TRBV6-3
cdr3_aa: CASSYPSDRAKNIQYF

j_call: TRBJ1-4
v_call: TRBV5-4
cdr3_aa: CASSLEAGRTEKLFF

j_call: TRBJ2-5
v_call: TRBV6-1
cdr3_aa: CASSVRVQETQYF

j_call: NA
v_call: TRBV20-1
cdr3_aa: CSAITLAGKAYEQYF

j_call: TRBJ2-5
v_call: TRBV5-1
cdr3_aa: CASSLGDRGETQYF